The 18 T cell receptor beta chains listed next were all sequenced from one sample in a study of blood T cell repertoires in COVID-19 (TCRdb year 2020). Library prep was done by the immunoSEQ multiplex PCR assay. Imported from immuneACCESS, the table was reduced by TCRdb to in-frame sequences with V and J called. These copies leave out some clones; in studies compared against another copy, an unresolved V gene accounts for under half, and the cause of the remainder is not known. The sample has more than 200,000 clones on record, around 89% of them singletons. Jointly, the top ten make up around 4% of the sample. The material sequenced was PBMCs or T cells enriched from blood (not recorded which). The receptors were gathered from a woman in her twenties or thirties who had recovered from COVID-19.

This rearrangement joins TRBV28 to TRBJ2-4; TRBD1 matches at 8 bases. This CDR3 comprises 16 residues. Germline assignment: CDR1 MDHEN and CDR2 SYDVKM. The trim removed 4 bases at V and 7 bases at J, leaving 12 bases unmatched. DNA for the CDR3: TGTGCCAGCAGTTCCTCCCGGGGACAGGCCCGCAACATTCAGTACTTC. Amino acids: CASSSSRGQARNIQYF.

The chain combines TRBV7-6 with TRBJ2-1; TRBD2 agrees at 7 bases. The CDR3 is 16 residues long. V trimming: 0 bases; J trimming: 7 bases; junction bases outside the gene matches: 9. From germline, CDR1 is SGHVS and CDR2 FNYEAQ. The DNA of the CDR3 is TGTGCCAGCAGCTTAGCGTGGCGGGAGAAGGGGAATGAGCAGTTCTTC. Translating it yields CASSLAWREKGNEQFF.

V usage is TRBV6-5 and J usage is TRBJ2-7; weak D call: TRBD1 (6 bases). The CDR3 is 12 amino acids. Germline loops: CDR1 MNHEY, CDR2 SVGAGI. V shed 9 bases and J shed 5 bases, with 14 bases lying between them. CDR3: CASGTPPHEQYF. Written as DNA, the CDR3 is TGTGCCAGTGGGACACCCCCCCACGAGCAGTACTTC.

The chain employs TRBV19 and TRBJ1-1; 7 nucleotides align to TRBD1. The CDR3 spans 15 residues. The V segment lost 4 bases and the J segment 5 bases; nucleotides outside the gene matches: 10. In germline, CDR1 is LNHDA, CDR2 SQIVND (reference sequence). CDR3 DNA: TGTGCCAGTAGTAATAGAACAGGGGTGAGGACTGAAGCTTTCTTT. This codes for CASSNRTGVRTEAFF.

The rearrangement uses TRBV3-1 (or the pseudogene TRBV3-2) and TRBJ1-1; no firm D call. The CDR3 has 15 residues. With 0 bases removed from V and 5 bases from J, the gap between germline ends came to 13 bases. CDR1 and CDR2 from the germline V gene are LGHDT and YNNKEL (reference sequence). The CDR3 sequence: CASSQELVLRTEAFF. CDR3 nucleotides: TGTGCCAGCAGCCAAGAGTTGGTGCTTAGAACTGAAGCTTTCTTT.

The V call is TRBV7-9, the J call TRBJ1-6, with 9 bases lining up with TRBD1. Trimming took 5 bases from V and 6 from J; bases not matched to a gene: 2. CDR3 size: 14 residues. Germline CDR1 and CDR2: SEHNR and FQNEAQ (reference sequence). DNA for the CDR3: TGTGCCAGCAGCCGGACAGGGGTTAATTCACCCCTCCACTTT. Its translation is CASSRTGVNSPLHF.

The chain couples TRBV19 to TRBJ1-1; the D is unclear. Looked up from germline, CDR1 is LNHDA and CDR2 is SQIVND (reference sequence). This CDR3 comprises 11 residues. The V and J ends lost 6 bases and 7 bases respectively, with 9 bases between them. The CDR3 bases are TGTGCCAGTAGATCCGAGGTTGAAGCTTTCTTT. This codes for CASRSEVEAFF.

The gene calls are TRBV28 and TRBJ1-5; D is ambiguous. The V end lost 3 bases, the J end lost 1 base, and 13 bases lay between the germline ends. The CDR3 covers 16 residues. Germline values: CDR1 MDHEN, CDR2 SYDVKM. CDR3 coding DNA: TGTGCCAGCAGTTTGCCCGCGCTGGTGAGCAATCAGCCCCAGCATTTT. Translation gives CASSLPALVSNQPQHF. Together with reference TRBV28 and TRBJ1-5, the CDR3 gives the full variable domain: DVKVTQSSRYLVKRTGEKVFLECVQDMDHENMFWYRQDPGLGLRLIYFSYDVKMKEKGDIPEGYSVSREKKERFSLILESASTNQTSMYLCASSLPALVSNQPQHFGDGTRLSIL.

This sequence joins TRBV6-5 and TRBJ2-5; a possible D gene is TRBD1 (5 bases). The CDR3 runs to 15 residues. Germline V gives CDR1 MNHEY, CDR2 SVGAGI. Trimming took 0 bases from V and 4 from J, leaving 12 bases between them. CDR3 region: CASSYSGRARETQYF. The CDR3 DNA follows: TGTGCCAGCAGTTACTCGGGGCGCGCAAGAGAGACCCAGTACTTC.

The rearrangement joins TRBV6-5 to TRBJ1-1; D is unclear. Germline assignment: CDR1 MNHEY and CDR2 SVGAGI. V was trimmed by 6 bases and J by 1 base, leaving 12 bases between them. The CDR3 contains 14 residues. In DNA form, the CDR3 reads TGTGCCAGCAGCCTCGACACTTCGAACACTGAAGCTTTCTTT. This sequence encodes CASSLDTSNTEAFF.

On this clone: Other DNA sequences in the same sample also yield this CDR3. J is TRBJ1-5 and V is TRBV12-3 or TRBV12-4; D possibly corresponds to TRBD1 (6 bases). This CDR3 region has 13 residues. V gave up 6 bases and J gave up 4 bases, with 10 bases separating them. The CDR3 protein is CASSLGQNQPQHF. CDR3 bases: TGTGCCAGCAGCCTTGGACAGAATCAGCCCCAGCATTTT.

The genes are TRBV5-6 and TRBJ1-2; 10 bases match TRBD1. In germline, CDR1 is SGHDT, CDR2 YYEEEE. This CDR3 spans 16 amino acids. The J segment lost 2 bases and the V segment lost 3 bases, leaving 7 bases of the junction unmatched. The CDR3 loop reads CASSSGTGDGNYGYTF. CDR3 in DNA: TGTGCCAGCAGCTCCGGGACAGGGGACGGAAACTATGGCTACACCTTC.

This chain uses TRBV11-3 with TRBJ2-1; D possibly corresponds to TRBD1 (6 bases). Germline V gene sequence: CDR1 SGHNT, CDR2 YENEEA. The CDR3 is 16 amino acids. V was clipped by 4 bases and J by 9 bases, with 22 bases between them. The CDR3 loop is CASSSQGWRERGEQFF. In DNA, the CDR3 is TGTGCCAGCAGCTCACAGGGATGGCGAGAAAGGGGTGAGCAGTTCTTC.

This clone was found once. The rearrangement uses TRBV29-1 and TRBJ2-1; 11 bases agree with TRBD1. The CDR3 totals 19 residues. CDR1 and CDR2 (germline): SQVTM, ANQGSEA. The trim removed 6 bases at V and 3 bases at J, leaving 19 bases unmatched. The CDR3: CSVSEWTGGLLPLYNEQFF. The CDR3, as DNA: TGCAGCGTCTCCGAATGGACAGGGGGCCTCTTACCTCTCTACAATGAGCAGTTCTTC.

The rearrangement joins TRBV3-1 (or the pseudogene TRBV3-2) to TRBJ2-7, with 7 bases aligning to TRBD2. This CDR3 is 15 amino acids long. CDR1 is LGHDT, CDR2 YNNKEL, per germline (reference sequence). V gave up 3 bases and J gave up 3 bases; unmatched junction bases: 8. CDR3 sequence (DNA): TGTGCCAGCAGCCAGTTGGGGGGGTGCCACTACGAGCAGTACTTC. It encodes CASSQLGGCHYEQYF.

The chain is built from TRBV6-5 and TRBJ2-7; 8 bases align to TRBD1. The CDR3 length is 15 residues. Germline CDR1 reads MNHEY; CDR2 reads SVGAGI. With 6 bases clipped from V and 0 bases from J, the junction kept 7 bases outside the gene matches. The CDR3, as DNA: TGTGCCAGCAGAGCGCTACAGGGGGGCTCCTACGAGCAGTACTTC. This encodes CASRALQGGSYEQYF.

J is TRBJ1-6 and V is TRBV9, with D possibly being TRBD1 (6 bases). V gave up 1 base and J gave up 8 bases, with 10 bases separating them. This CDR3 region has 14 residues. From germline, CDR1 is SGDLS and CDR2 YYNGEE. CDR3 in DNA: TGTGCCAGCAGCGTAAAGGGGGTGGATTCACCCCTCCACTTT. Protein: CASSVKGVDSPLHF. The variable domain in full, completed from reference TRBV9 and TRBJ1-6, reads DSGVTQTPKHLITATGQRVTLRCSPRSGDLSVYWYQQSLDQGLQFLIQYYNGEERAKGNILERFSAQQFPDLHSELNLSSLELGDSALYFCASSVKGVDSPLHFGNGTRLTVT.

This clone has only one observation. The CDR3 DNA is TGTGCCAGCAGCGAGGGTCCTCCCTCCTATGGCTACACCTTC. This gives the protein CASSEGPPSYGYTF. The chain employs TRBV21-1 and TRBJ1-2. TRBV21-1 is tagged as a pseudogene. This CDR3 is 14 amino acids long.